The TCR beta chain described here comes from a study of shared clonotypes between healthy human individuals. The assay was immunoSEQ multiplex PCR, and TCRdb's table has in-frame clones only and misses some. The sample carries nearly 1 million clones, approximately 80% recorded once. All donors qualified as healthy HIV-negative adults and had experienced no recent acute infections or vaccinations. Everyone who donated was a Caucasian adult who lived in Nashville, Tennessee. The sequenced sample consisted of memory CD4+ T cells sorted from blood. Subset of the sample: CD45RA-negative fraction. The TCR sequence derives from a man in his late teens or twenties in good health.

The CDR3 DNA is TGTGCCAGCAGTCAGGCCAGGGGGCCTTCACCCCTCCACTTT. It yields the protein CASSQARGPSPLHF. The chain has TRBV7-8 and TRBJ1-6; TRBD1 agrees at 8 bases. Losses at the gene ends were 6 bases for V and 9 bases for J; bases not matched to a gene: 7. The CDR3 has 14 residues. Germline V gene data show CDR1 as SGHVS and CDR2 as FQNEAQ.